Presented here are 10 T cell receptor beta chains from one specimen sequenced in a study of T cell changes during pregnancy in multiple sclerosis. Sequenced by immunoSEQ multiplex PCR; TCRdb stores in-frame clones only, minus some. The sample has about 69,000 clones, roughly 90% seen once. The sample consisted of CD4+ T cells from peripheral blood mononuclear cells, taken in the third trimester of pregnancy. The source is a female donor in good health, enrolled as a control in a pregnancy study.

This clone was recorded once. This chain uses TRBV27 with TRBJ1-2; no clear D. CDR1 MNHEY and CDR2 SMNVEV come from the germline V gene (reference sequence). The CDR3 consists of 15 residues. V gave up 6 bases and J gave up 3 bases, with 17 bases separating them. As DNA, the CDR3 is TGTGCCAGCAGCCCCACCGGGATGGTCTACTATGGCTACACCTTC. Translation gives CASSPTGMVYYGYTF.

V and J are TRBV7-2 and TRBJ1-2, with D perhaps matching TRBD1 (5 bases). The CDR3 contains 14 residues. With 5 bases removed from V and 2 bases from J, the gap between germline ends came to 12 bases. Germline V CDR1 and CDR2: SGHTA, FQGNSA. The CDR3 loop reads CASSPRGQNYGYTF. CDR3 in DNA: TGTGCCAGCAGCCCTAGGGGCCAAAACTATGGCTACACCTTC.

V is TRBV9 and J is TRBJ1-2; D may be TRBD1 (6 bases). Germline V gene sequence: CDR1 SGDLS, CDR2 YYNGEE. Trimming cost V 0 bases and J 5 bases, with 8 bases left between them. The length of the CDR3 is 13 residues. The CDR3 DNA is TGTGCCAGCAGCGTAGACAGGGCGTATGGCTACACCTTC. Amino acid sequence: CASSVDRAYGYTF.

V is TRBV5-1 and J is TRBJ1-1; perhaps TRBD1 as D (5 bases). V was trimmed by 0 bases and J by 4 bases, leaving 13 bases between them. The CDR3 has 15 amino acids. In germline, CDR1 is SGHRS, CDR2 YFSETQ. The CDR3, as DNA: TGCGCCAGCAGCTTGGCACAGGTGCCGGGCACTGAAGCTTTCTTT. Protein: CASSLAQVPGTEAFF.

The chain is built from TRBV11-3 and TRBJ1-4, with 10 nucleotides matching TRBD1. Germline loops: CDR1 SGHNT, CDR2 YENEEA. This CDR3 has 15 amino acids. With V trimmed by 2 bases and J by 8 bases, 5 bases remained unmatched. This chain's CDR3 is CASSLLTGGSEKLFF. The DNA for the CDR3 is TGTGCCAGCAGCTTATTGACAGGGGGCTCGGAAAAACTGTTTTTT. The whole variable domain, remainder taken from reference TRBV11-3 and TRBJ1-4, is EAGVVQSPRYKIIEKKQPVAFWCNPISGHNTLYWYLQNLGQGPELLIRYENEEAVDDSQLPKDRFSAERLKGVDSTLKIQPAELGDSAVYLCASSLLTGGSEKLFFGSGTQLSVL.

J is TRBJ2-2 and V is TRBV6-6; D remains ambiguous. The V end lost 2 bases, the J end lost 5 bases, and 6 bases lay between the germline ends. This CDR3 is built from 13 residues. CDR1 and CDR2 (germline): MNHNY, SVGAGI (reference sequence). The CDR3 bases are TGTGCCAGCAGTTACGCCCAGACCGGGGAGCTGTTTTTT. As protein: CASSYAQTGELFF.

This rearrangement joins TRBV19 to TRBJ1-4, with 8 bases matching TRBD1. In germline, CDR1 is LNHDA, CDR2 SQIVND (reference sequence). J was trimmed by 15 bases and V by 5 bases; bases with no gene match: 14. The CDR3 consists of 14 residues. The chain's CDR3 is CASSVTETLGQVFF. Here the CDR3 DNA reads TGTGCCAGTAGTGTCACCGAAACATTGGGACAGGTGTTTTTT. The full variable domain, with the rest looked up from reference TRBV19 and TRBJ1-4, is DGGITQSPKYLFRKEGQNVTLSCEQNLNHDAMYWYRQDPGQGLRLIYYSQIVNDFQKGDIAEGYSVSREKKESFPLTVTSAQKNPTAFYLCASSVTETLGQVFFGSGTQLSVL.

The chain recombines TRBV11-2 with TRBJ2-7; 7 nucleotides agree with TRBD1. CDR1 and CDR2 (germline): SGHAT, FQNNGV. V was pared by 5 bases and J by 6 bases, with 10 bases of the junction left unmatched. The CDR3 extends over 14 amino acids. The CDR3 DNA reads TGTGCCAGCAGCCTAGGGGGCACTAACGGCGAGCAGTACTTC. As protein: CASSLGGTNGEQYF.

There are a few counts of this clone. The chain has TRBV7-2 and TRBJ1-5; the D gene is possibly TRBD1 (6 bases). In germline, CDR1 is SGHTA, CDR2 FQGNSA. Trimming removed 2 bases from V and 6 bases from J, with 11 bases in between. This CDR3 is 14 amino acids long. The CDR3 DNA sequence: TGTGCCAGCAGCTTAAGTCCAGGGGTTCAGCCCCAGCATTTT. This translates into CASSLSPGVQPQHF. The full variable domain, with the rest looked up from reference TRBV7-2 and TRBJ1-5, is GAGVSQSPSNKVTEKGKDVELRCDPISGHTALYWYRQSLGQGLEFLIYFQGNSAPDKSGLPSDRFSAERTGGSVSTLTIQRTQQEDSAVYLCASSLSPGVQPQHFGDGTRLSIL.

This chain joins TRBV19 and TRBJ1-5; possibly TRBD1 for D (5 bases). This CDR3 spans 13 amino acids. Germline CDR1 reads LNHDA; CDR2 reads SQIVND (reference sequence). V was trimmed by 3 bases and J by 7 bases, leaving 10 bases between them. CDR3: CASSIGGRQPQHF. For the CDR3, the DNA is TGTGCCAGTAGTATCGGGGGACGACAGCCCCAGCATTTT.